The source of this TCR beta chain is a study of CD4+ T cells in melanoma (dated by TCRdb to between 2021 and 2023). Study-level background: Neoantigen-specific CD4+ T cells in human melanoma were what the study investigated. Paper-wide results and their limitations: The report described a correlation between neoantigen-specific CD4+ T cells and the function of CD8+ T cells, macrophages and B cells. According to the report, neoantigen-specific CD4+ T cells in melanoma displayed diverse differentiation states.

The germline V gene (reference sequence) provides CDR1 LNHDA and CDR2 SQIVND. Taken from cysteine to phenylalanine, the CDR3 has 14 residues. Only CDR3 DNA remains: 42 bases, in frame from the first base. After removal of 8 bases from V and 4 bases from J, the junction retains 6 bases not matched to a gene. Receptor libraries were prepared by the immunoSEQ multiplex PCR assay. TCRdb mirrors the immuneACCESS table, restricted to in-frame sequences. Some clones are absent from its copies; in checked studies, under half trace to an unresolved V gene, and the reason for the others is unknown. Present in this sample are about 21,000 clones, approximately 78% of which were seen just once. The ten largest clones add up to roughly a tenth of the sample. As to this clone: Its specific antigen is unknown. The record has no base qualities; no much larger clone is one base away.

The donors were melanoma patients. The clonotype was recovered from a human donor with melanoma. The chain links TRBV19 with TRBJ1-5; the central 9 bases match TRBD1. This receptor carries the CDR3 CASQRQGENQPQHF. The DNA sequence is as follows: TGTGCCAGTCAAAGACAGGGGGAAAATCAGCCCCAGCATTTT.